This is a list of T cell receptor beta chains from one sample in a study of CD8 T cells in ankylosing spondylitis. TCRdb fed the 5' RACE reads into MiXCR, producing one record per CDR3 protein. The repertoire holds 330,000 or so distinct CDR3 sequences, with around 7.6% as singletons. The material sequenced was blood, either unsorted or a sorted T cell fraction (not recorded which). These receptors were taken from a male donor with ankylosing spondylitis. The CDR3 runs from the conserved cysteine through the conserved F or W. D genes are given only for firm matches. Clone size is stated in some rows and not others, as once, few, many or a class when expanded.

D,V,size,J,CDR3,DNA
TRBD2,TRBV7-2,.,TRBJ2-7,CASRDLSGGGLYEQYF,TGTGCCAGCAGGGACCTCTCCGGCGGGGGACTGTACGAGCAGTACTTC
.,TRBV16,few,TRBJ1-2,CASSQVENYGYTF,TGTGCCAGCAGCCAAGTGGAAAACTATGGCTACACCTTC
TRBD2,TRBV20-1,.,TRBJ2-1,CSVPGLAGNEQFF,TGCAGTGTGCCGGGACTAGCGGGGAATGAGCAGTTCTTC
TRBD2,TRBV5-6,.,TRBJ2-7,CASSLVFTSGSLSEQYF,TGTGCCAGCAGCTTGGTGTTTACTAGCGGGAGCCTGAGCGAGCAGTACTTC
.,TRBV15,many,TRBJ2-2,CATSWRLNTGELFF,TGTGCCACCAGCTGGCGATTGAACACCGGGGAGCTGTTTTTT
.,TRBV12-3/TRBV12-4,few,TRBJ2-7,CASSPGTLIEQYF,TGTGCCAGCAGTCCCGGGACATTGATCGAGCAGTACTTC
.,TRBV5-1,few,TRBJ2-5,CASSSSRRGEETQYF,TGCGCCAGCAGCTCTTCGAGAAGAGGGGAAGAGACCCAGTACTTC
.,TRBV7-8,few,TRBJ2-1,CASSYPRNEQFF,TGTGCCAGCAGTTATCCCCGGAATGAGCAGTTCTTC
.,TRBV20-1,many,TRBJ2-7,CSARGGLNYEQYF,TGCAGTGCTAGAGGGGGACTCAACTACGAGCAGTACTTC
.,TRBV6-1,many,TRBJ2-6,CASSEDEGGSGANVLTF,TGTGCCAGCAGTGAAGATGAAGGGGGCTCTGGGGCCAACGTCCTGACTTTC
.,TRBV20-1,few,TRBJ1-6,CSARDLLYNSPLHF,TGCAGTGCTAGAGATCTGTTGTATAATTCACCCCTCCACTTT
TRBD2,TRBV20-1,many,TRBJ2-3,CSARRGGSITDTQYF,TGCAGTGCTAGGAGGGGCGGGAGTATCACAGATACGCAGTATTTT
TRBD1,TRBV5-1,.,TRBJ1-5,CASSPGQGHRPQHF,TGCGCCAGCAGCCCTGGACAGGGACATCGGCCCCAGCATTTT
.,TRBV29-1,few,TRBJ2-5,CSVGQLEETQYF,TGCAGCGTTGGACAGCTTGAAGAGACCCAGTACTTC
TRBD2,TRBV4-1,.,TRBJ2-1,CASSQPTSGNYNEQFF,TGCGCCAGCAGCCAACCGACTAGCGGGAATTACAATGAGCAGTTCTTC
.,TRBV12-3/TRBV12-4,.,TRBJ1-2,CASRGGRYGYTF,TGTGCCAGTAGGGGGGGCAGGTATGGCTACACCTTC
.,TRBV18,.,TRBJ1-1,CASSPLEGYPEAFF,TGTGCCAGCTCACCACTGGAGGGGTACCCTGAAGCTTTCTTT
.,TRBV15,.,TRBJ1-4,CATSPSRGALREKLFF,TGTGCCACCAGCCCCAGTAGAGGGGCACTTCGTGAAAAACTGTTTTTT
TRBD2,TRBV5-1,many,TRBJ2-2,CASSRGTSGNTGELFF,TGCGCCAGCAGCCGCGGGACTAGCGGAAACACCGGGGAGCTGTTTTTT
TRBD2,TRBV10-3,many,TRBJ2-3,CAISEGLAGKTSTDTQYF,TGTGCCATCAGTGAGGGGTTAGCGGGGAAGACTAGCACAGATACGCAGTATTTT
TRBD2,TRBV5-1,.,TRBJ2-7,CASRAGGPGEQYF,TGCGCCAGCAGGGCGGGAGGGCCGGGGGAGCAGTACTTC
.,TRBV10-2,few,TRBJ2-5,CASRAGGGETQYF,TGCGCCAGCAGGGCGGGTGGCGGGGAGACCCAGTACTTC
TRBD2,TRBV18,.,TRBJ2-5,CASSTIGLAAEGGTQYF,TGTGCCAGCTCGACCATCGGACTAGCGGCAGAGGGGGGGACCCAGTACTTC
TRBD2,TRBV5-4,few,TRBJ2-3,CASSLGLAGGRTDTQYF,TGTGCCAGCAGCCTGGGACTAGCGGGAGGTCGGACAGATACGCAGTATTTT
.,TRBV4-2,.,TRBJ1-5,CASSQDGPGGAQHF,TGTGCCAGCAGCCAGGACGGCCCGGGAGGTGCCCAGCATTTT
TRBD2,TRBV6-1,many,TRBJ2-3,CASRRLAGREADTQYF,TGTGCCAGCAGACGACTAGCGGGACGGGAGGCAGATACGCAGTATTTT
.,TRBV10-3,many,TRBJ2-7,CAISDSTYEQYF,TGTGCCATCAGTGACTCGACCTACGAGCAGTACTTC
.,TRBV18,many,TRBJ2-2,CASSPYDTGELFF,TGTGCCAGCTCACCATATGACACCGGGGAGCTGTTTTTT
.,TRBV5-1,few,TRBJ1-4,CATQVQGTANEKLFF,TGCGCCACCCAGGTTCAGGGAACGGCTAATGAAAAACTGTTTTTT
.,TRBV9,.,TRBJ2-1,CASSGGADNEQFF,TGTGCCAGCAGCGGAGGAGCCGACAATGAGCAGTTCTTC
.,TRBV7-9,few,TRBJ2-7,CASSLDGAHTYEQYF,TGTGCCAGCAGCTTAGACGGGGCACATACCTACGAGCAGTACTTC
.,TRBV5-1,.,TRBJ2-3,CASRGGLDTDTQYF,TGCGCCAGCCGGGGAGGACTTGACACAGATACGCAGTATTTT
.,TRBV12-3/TRBV12-4,many,TRBJ1-1,CATKDTEAFF,TGTGCCACGAAGGACACTGAAGCTTTCTTT
.,TRBV4-1,few,TRBJ2-7,CASSQGSWDQPYEQYF,TGCGCCAGCAGCCAAGGTAGTTGGGATCAGCCCTACGAGCAGTACTTC
TRBD2,TRBV2,.,TRBJ2-1,CASSFGLAGAGEQFF,TGTGCCAGCAGCTTCGGACTAGCGGGAGCTGGTGAGCAGTTCTTC
TRBD2,TRBV28,many,TRBJ2-1,CASSSLAGGDEQFF,TGTGCCAGCAGTTCTCTAGCGGGAGGAGATGAGCAGTTCTTC
.,TRBV7-3,many,TRBJ2-2,CASSLEWGGELFF,TGTGCCAGCAGCTTAGAGTGGGGCGGGGAGCTGTTTTTT
.,TRBV5-6,many,TRBJ2-7,CASSRPLGGDLYEQYF,TGTGCCAGCAGCCGCCCCTTAGGTGGGGATCTCTACGAGCAGTACTTC
.,TRBV29-1,.,TRBJ1-1,CSVERHNTEAFF,TGCAGCGTTGAAAGGCACAACACTGAAGCTTTCTTT
TRBD2,TRBV5-1,.,TRBJ2-1,CASSGDLAGPYNEQFF,TGCGCCAGCAGCGGAGACCTAGCGGGGCCCTACAATGAGCAGTTCTTC
.,TRBV4-1,.,TRBJ1-4,CASRIVGQTNEKLFF,TGCGCCAGCAGGATCGTGGGGCAGACTAATGAAAAACTGTTTTTT
.,TRBV6-1,.,TRBJ1-1,CASSLVRENTEAFF,TGTGCCAGCAGCCTAGTGAGGGAAAACACTGAAGCTTTCTTT
TRBD2,TRBV14,few,TRBJ2-1,CASSQVPSGRGEQFF,TGTGCCAGCAGCCAAGTCCCTAGCGGGAGGGGTGAGCAGTTCTTC
.,TRBV20-1,few,TRBJ2-1,CSASFLPHTYNEQFF,TGCAGTGCTAGTTTCCTTCCCCATACCTACAATGAGCAGTTCTTC
TRBD1,TRBV20-1,many,TRBJ2-2,CSARDGTANTGELFF,TGCAGTGCTAGGGATGGGACAGCGAACACCGGGGAGCTGTTTTTT
.,TRBV29-1,few,TRBJ2-3,CSATGGFADTQYF,TGCAGCGCTACGGGGGGCTTTGCAGATACGCAGTATTTT
.,TRBV10-3,.,TRBJ2-5,CAISPRSGETQYF,TGTGCCATTTCCCCTAGGTCCGGGGAGACCCAGTACTTC
.,TRBV20-1,.,TRBJ2-3,CSACTAPSTDTQYF,TGCAGTGCGTGCACTGCCCCTAGCACAGATACGCAGTATTTT
.,TRBV4-3,few,TRBJ2-2,CASSLQPDPNTGELFF,TGCGCCAGCAGCCTCCAACCAGACCCGAACACCGGGGAGCTGTTTTTT
.,TRBV18,few,TRBJ1-4,CASSRRGGMDEKLFF,TGTGCCAGCTCACGTAGAGGGGGTATGGATGAAAAACTGTTTTTT
.,TRBV3-1,.,TRBJ2-3,CASSPTLRTGTDTQYF,TGTGCCAGCAGCCCAACCTTGAGGACCGGCACAGATACGCAGTATTTT
TRBD2,TRBV27,.,TRBJ2-7,CASKRSSGTYEQYF,TGTGCCAGCAAACGGTCTAGCGGGACCTACGAGCAGTACTTC
.,TRBV3-1,few,TRBJ1-1,CASRVGAAMNTEAFF,TGTGCCAGCAGGGTCGGTGCGGCCATGAACACTGAAGCTTTCTTT
.,TRBV3-1,.,TRBJ2-5,CASSQAEGAETQYF,TGTGCCAGCAGCCAAGCCGAGGGAGCAGAGACCCAGTACTTC
.,TRBV20-1,.,TRBJ1-5,CSASGSENSNQPQHF,TGCAGTGCTAGTGGGTCAGAGAATAGCAATCAGCCCCAGCATTTT